The next 12 T cell receptor beta chains were all read from a single sample in a study of T cell repertoires in cytomegalovirus infection. TCRdb called the reads again in MiXCR, with one record for every CDR3 protein. The table lists about 740,000 distinct CDR3 sequences, roughly 35% of them singletons. The sample comprised PBMCs. The origin of the receptors is a human donor in good health (CMV status not recorded). Some clones in this sample may be carry-over from other donors' samples.

This clonotype was seen repeatedly, ten times or more. One junction end disagrees with the germline gene, perhaps due to a read error. The rearrangement links TRBV7-7 to TRBJ1-1; the D gene is possibly TRBD1 (5 bases). The CDR3 loop spans 13 amino acids. Germline loops: CDR1 SSHAT, CDR2 FNYEAQ (reference sequence). The CDR3 is CASSLGEGTEAFF. The CDR3 coding sequence is TGTGCTAGCAGCTTGGGGGAAGGAACTGAAGCTTTCTTT.

This chain uses TRBV20-1 with TRBJ2-7; 7 nucleotides agree with TRBD1. Germline lookup yields CDR1 DFQATT and CDR2 SNEGSKA (reference sequence). The CDR3 length is 16 residues. V shed 0 bases, J shed 0 bases, and the junction held 8 bases outside the gene matches. Here the CDR3 DNA reads TGCAGTGCTAGAGATCTGGGACAGCCTACCTCCTACGAGCAGTACTTC. It yields the protein CSARDLGQPTSYEQYF.

This chain connects TRBV30 to TRBJ1-1; tentative D call: TRBD1 (5 bases). Germline-derived CDR1 and CDR2 are GTSNPN and SVGIG (reference sequence). The V gene lost 5 bases and the J gene lost 1 base, with 11 bases spanning the gap. There are 13 residues in the CDR3. CDR3: CAWGLGQNTEAFF. DNA of the CDR3: TGTGCCTGGGGCCTCGGACAGAACACTGAAGCTTTCTTT. Together with reference TRBV30 and TRBJ1-1, the CDR3 gives the full variable domain: SQTIHQWPATLVQPVGSPLSLECTVEGTSNPNLYWYRQAAGRGLQLLFYSVGIGQISSEVPQNLSASRPQDRQFILSSKKLLLSDSGFYLCAWGLGQNTEAFFGQGTRLTVV.

This chain uses TRBV12-3 or TRBV12-4 with TRBJ2-1, with 8 positions matching TRBD2. This CDR3 has 16 residues. V was pared by 5 bases and J by 4 bases, with 10 bases of the junction left unmatched. CDR3 sequence: CASSLYGAGGYNEQFF. CDR3 bases: TGTGCCAGCAGTCTGTACGGGGCGGGAGGTTACAATGAGCAGTTCTTC.

The chain joins TRBV10-2 to TRBJ2-7, with 8 bases identical to TRBD1. Losses at the gene ends were 7 bases for V and 3 bases for J; bases not matched to a gene: 8. Germline-derived CDR1 and CDR2 are WSHSY and SAAADI. The CDR3 has 14 amino acids. DNA of the CDR3: TGCGCCAGCATTGGTGCACAGGGGGACTACGAGCAGTACTTC. Its protein is CASIGAQGDYEQYF.

The count of this clonotype is one. The chain combines TRBV5-1 with TRBJ2-7; 9 bases are a match to TRBD1. V lost 4 bases to trimming and J lost 2 bases; unmatched junction nucleotides: 7. This CDR3 region has 15 residues. Per the germline V gene, CDR1 is SGHRS and CDR2 is YFSETQ. The CDR3 sequence is CASSTRQGEAYEQYF. The CDR3 DNA reads TGCGCCAGCAGCACCAGACAGGGGGAGGCCTACGAGCAGTACTTC.

This rearrangement joins TRBV10-3 to TRBJ2-2, with unresolved D. This CDR3 has 14 residues. The germline gives CDR1 ENHRY, CDR2 SYGVKD. V was clipped by 7 bases and J by 7 bases, with 16 bases between them. The DNA of the CDR3 is TGTGCCATCAACGTTGGACCCAAAAACGGGGAGCTGTTTTTT. It encodes CAINVGPKNGELFF.

Notes on this clonotype: Its ends do not fully match the called genes, so a read error is possible. This chain links TRBV5-1 with TRBJ1-6; no clear D gene. CDR1 and CDR2 (germline): SGHRS, YFSETQ. CDR3 length: 15 residues. The DNA of the CDR3 is TGCGCCAGCAGCTTATGGGCCGATTATAATTCACCCCTGCAATTT. Translated: CASSLWADYNSPLQF.

This clonotype showed up many times. The chain links TRBV19 to TRBJ2-2; a possible D gene is TRBD2 (5 bases). Between the trimmed V and J ends, which lost 3 bases and 7 bases, there was a span of 12 bases. Germline CDR1 LNHDA, CDR2 SQIVND (reference sequence). This CDR3 is 14 amino acids long. The chain's CDR3 is CASSIEGFGGELFF. The CDR3 nucleotides read TGTGCCAGTAGTATCGAGGGTTTTGGCGGGGAGCTGTTTTTT.

This chain joins TRBV7-8 and TRBJ2-4; TRBD2 agrees at 7 bases. The CDR3 loop spans 14 amino acids. Germline V gene lookup returns CDR1 SGHVS and CDR2 FQNEAQ. The junction had 5 bases not matched to a gene; V was cut back by 4 bases and J by 5 bases. CDR3 DNA sequence: TGTGCCAGCAGCTCAGGACTAGATCAAAACATTCAGTACTTC. The encoded protein is CASSSGLDQNIQYF.

The chain uses TRBV7-9 and TRBJ2-1; the D gene is possibly TRBD1 (6 bases). Trimming removed 6 bases at V and 4 bases at J, with 10 bases between. Germline V CDR1 and CDR2: SEHNR, FQNEAQ (reference sequence). CDR3 length: 13 amino acids. CDR3 region: CASRKGQYNEQFF. DNA for the CDR3: TGTGCCAGCAGGAAGGGACAATACAATGAGCAGTTCTTC.

This clonotype came up a few times. V gene TRBV19 combines with J gene TRBJ1-4; TRBD1 is a possible D gene (6 bases). The CDR3 spans 14 residues. Trimming stripped 5 bases from V and 6 bases from J, with 13 bases between. CDR1 LNHDA and CDR2 SQIVND come from the germline V gene (reference sequence). CDR3 nucleotides: TGTGCCAGTAGTGGAGGCAGGGGAGATGAAAAACTGTTTTTT. It codes for CASSGGRGDEKLFF.